This TCR beta chain derives from a study of T cell changes during pregnancy in multiple sclerosis. Germline V gene sequence: CDR1 LNHDA, CDR2 SQIVND (reference sequence). The CDR3 consists of 14 residues. V lost 5 bases, J lost 2 bases, and 13 bases lay in between. The method was immunoSEQ multiplex PCR; TCRdb's version includes in-frame clones alone and lacks a portion of them. There are some 56,000 clones in the sample; roughly 92% occur only once, and around 2.8% lies in the top ten. The specimen was peripheral blood, collected in the third trimester of pregnancy. The source of this sequence is a female donor in good health, enrolled as a control in a pregnancy study. The chain recombines TRBV19 with TRBJ2-7; a possible D gene is TRBD1 (6 bases). The CDR3 here is CASSVSRGPYEQYF. DNA of the CDR3: TGTGCCAGTAGTGTGAGCAGGGGACCCTACGAGCAGTACTTC.